One TCR beta chain is described in this entry. Its antigen remains undetermined. No base-level quality is on record; no much larger clone is a single base apart. The sample originates from a study of blood T cell repertoires in COVID-19 (dated by TCRdb to about 2020). About the full investigation: Samples covering the acute and convalescent phases of COVID-19 were provided by collaborators in the United States, Italy and Spain. The sample metadata nearly always contained a de-identified subject ID, COVID-19 status, age in years and sex. HLA class I and class II types, where available, came from metadata supplied by the sample provider rather than from assay-based typing. Samples came from the ongoing ImmuneRACE study (first 160 participants) plus 1,254 subjects from 6 global collaborators. The prospective study material was composed of cDNA or gDNA derived from T cells, B-cell-depleted T cells, or PBMCs. The dataset comprised deeply sampled blood TCRbeta repertoires from subjects exposed to, actively infected with, or recovered from COVID-19. A freely available public database, intended as a resource for researchers studying the immune response to SARS-CoV-2, is where the repertoires were released.

In the prospective study, participants were roughly 18 to 100 years old, resided in about two dozen geographic areas of the United States, and were enrolled through a virtual design. In the prospective study, participants were assigned to cohorts based on the clinical history participants reported in a screening survey and a study questionnaire. Each participant in the prospective study had whole blood, serum and a nasopharyngeal or oropharyngeal swab collected by mobile phlebotomists. Prospective study participants could optionally give additional blood draws and questionnaires over an approximately 2-month period. Blood samples from the prospective study were shipped frozen or at room temperature prior to DNA extraction. Overall results and qualifications from the work: The amount of clinical and demographic metadata varied by source and participant and was provided uncurated.

The immunoSEQ Assay, a bias-controlled multiplex PCR, was used to amplify TCRbeta CDR3 regions from genomic DNA. The study's processing was this. The number of nucleated cells in each sample was estimated by amplification of reference gene primers within the assay. To quantify the absolute abundance of each unique TCRbeta CDR3 rearrangement, sequence reads were collapsed and filtered. For each sample, productive Simpson clonality was calculated as the square root of Simpson's diversity index across productive rearrangements. Not all clones reach the TCRdb copy of this immuneACCESS table, which keeps in-frame sequences only. Checked studies attribute under half of the gap to unresolved V genes and leave the rest unexplained. Clone size and the V and J calls come from that table; the DNA yielded D and trimming. In all, the sample holds some 170,000 clones, and roughly 87% of those were seen once. Roughly 1.2% of the sample comes from the top ten.

Per the germline V gene, SGHDT is the CDR1 and YYEEEE is the CDR2. The V end gives up 0 bases and the J end 0 bases, leaving 4 bases in the junction not matched to a gene. The CDR3, cysteine through phenylalanine, is 16 amino acids long. Solely the CDR3 DNA is kept, with 48 bases framed from the first base. What was sequenced was PBMCs or T cells enriched from blood (not recorded which). The clonotype was recovered from a human donor with acute COVID-19. The donor label of this sample is uncertain. The rearranged segments are TRBV5-6 and TRBJ2-3; 7 bases in between match TRBD2. The nucleotide sequence is given as TGTGCCAGCAGCTTGGTTAGCGGGTTAAGCACAGATACGCAGTATTTT. The encoded protein is CASSLVSGLSTDTQYF.